These 10 T cell receptor beta chains came from one sample sequenced in a study of blood T cell repertoires in COVID-19. TCRdb's table, derived via immunoSEQ multiplex PCR, lists solely in-frame clones and lacks some. The sample carries roughly 63,000 clones, around 80% recorded once. Input material: peripheral blood. Receptors were obtained from a human donor in a cohort sampled during active COVID-19.

This chain joins TRBV6-5 and TRBJ2-1; D is undetermined. This CDR3 spans 13 amino acids. Germline values: CDR1 MNHEY, CDR2 SVGAGI. V was trimmed by 6 bases and J by 9 bases, leaving 15 bases between them. In nucleotides, the CDR3 is TGTGCCAGCAGGCCGGTCAATACGGGTGAGCAGTTCTTC. Its translation is CASRPVNTGEQFF.

The J gene is TRBJ2-3, the V gene TRBV3-1 (or the pseudogene TRBV3-2); a weak D match, TRBD1 (7 bases). Germline CDR1 is LGHDT and CDR2 is YNNKEL (reference sequence). Trimming took off 4 bases at V and 2 bases at J, with 16 bases between the two ends. This CDR3 has 16 amino acids. The CDR3 DNA reads TGTGCCAGCAGCCGGAGGGGGGACAGTTTCACAGATACGCAGTATTTT. It encodes CASSRRGDSFTDTQYF.

In its sample, this clone was seen a few times. The CDR3 loop is CASSVLGREDSPLHF. CDR3 in DNA: TGTGCCAGCAGCGTTTTGGGCAGGGAGGATTCACCCCTCCACTTT. The chain carries TRBV9 and TRBJ1-6, with D tentatively TRBD1 (5 bases). CDR3 length equals 15 residues. CDR1 SGDLS and CDR2 YYNGEE come from the germline V gene. Trimming took off 2 bases at V and 8 bases at J, with 14 bases between the two ends.

This chain uses TRBV7-8 with TRBJ1-6, with D unresolved. Trimming removed 3 bases from V and 5 bases from J, with 11 bases in between. Per germline, CDR1 SGHVS and CDR2 FQNEAQ. CDR3 length equals 15 residues. The CDR3 loop is CASSFSGRNNSPLHF. The CDR3 nucleotides read TGTGCCAGCAGCTTTTCGGGGAGGAATAATTCACCCCTCCACTTT.

This chain joins TRBV2 and TRBJ2-3; 7 nucleotides agree with TRBD2. Trimming cost V 6 bases and J 3 bases; bases outside gene matches: 12. Germline V lookup: CDR1 SNHLY, CDR2 FYNNEI. This CDR3 comprises 16 residues. The CDR3 DNA reads TGTGCCAGCAGCACCCCCAAGGACGGGGGGACAGATACGCAGTATTTT. This gives the protein CASSTPKDGGTDTQYF.

The chain couples TRBV11-2 to TRBJ1-1; D uncertain. Germline CDR1 is SGHAT and CDR2 is FQNNGV. This CDR3 is 13 amino acids long. Between the trimmed V and J ends, which lost 3 bases and 4 bases, there was a span of 9 bases. The CDR3 nucleotides are TGTGCCAGCAGCTTCCAGAGGGTCACTGAAGCTTTCTTT. This gives the protein CASSFQRVTEAFF.

The rearrangement uses TRBV7-2 and TRBJ2-2; the D is unclear. Germline V gene data show CDR1 as SGHTA and CDR2 as FQGNSA. Trimming took off 7 bases at V and 1 base at J, with 7 bases between the two ends. The CDR3 covers 13 residues. CDR3 sequence: CASKLLNTGELFF. In DNA form, the CDR3 reads TGTGCCAGCAAACTCCTGAACACCGGGGAGCTGTTTTTT.

The chain recombines TRBV5-1 with TRBJ2-1, with TRBD1 identical over 9 bases. Germline V gene sequence: CDR1 SGHRS, CDR2 YFSETQ. This CDR3 has 16 residues. The V gene end was trimmed by 6 bases and the J gene end by 4 bases; junction bases not matched to a gene: 11. The DNA of the CDR3 is TGCGCCAGCACCCGGGGAGGGACAGGGCGTTACAATGAGCAGTTCTTC. Its protein product is CASTRGGTGRYNEQFF. Filled out from reference TRBV5-1 and TRBJ2-1, the complete variable domain reads KAGVTQTPRYLIKTRGQQVTLSCSPISGHRSVSWYQQTPGQGLQFLFEYFSETQRNKGNFPGRFSGRQFSNSRSEMNVSTLELGDSALYLCASTRGGTGRYNEQFFGPGTRLTVL.

This clone was seen only a few times. The chain joins TRBV9 to TRBJ2-3; 8 bases agree with TRBD2. J gave up 3 bases and V 0 bases, and 9 bases lay outside the gene matches. The CDR3 totals 17 residues. In germline, CDR1 is SGDLS, CDR2 YYNGEE. The CDR3 spells CASSVAIGRGRTDTQYF. In nucleotides, the CDR3 is TGTGCCAGCAGCGTAGCCATCGGGAGGGGTCGGACAGATACGCAGTATTTT.

This chain links TRBV30 with TRBJ2-3, with 7 positions matching TRBD2. Germline loops: CDR1 GTSNPN, CDR2 SVGIG (reference sequence). V dropped 4 bases and J dropped 3; count of bases not matched to a gene: 10. The length of the CDR3 is 15 residues. The CDR3 is CAWTRRGGGTDTQYF. CDR3 in DNA: TGTGCCTGGACCCGGCGCGGGGGAGGGACAGATACGCAGTATTTT.